These T cell receptor beta chains were read from a single sample in a study of T cells in Graves' hyperthyroidism and ophthalmopathy. TCRdb independently ran MiXCR on the multiplex PCR reads; one entry per CDR3 protein. This sample yields around 420,000 distinct CDR3 sequences, of which roughly an eighth are seen a single time; about 5% belongs to the top ten. The specimen was blood. All receptors come from a woman aged 18-29 years with Graves' hyperthyroidism. CDR3s include the opening cysteine and the closing phenylalanine or tryptophan. D genes are given only for firm matches. Only part of the rows carry a size: once, few, many, or a class if the clone is expanded.

d_call | j_call | clone_size | v_call | cdr3_aa | cdr3_nt
. | TRBJ2-7 | many | TRBV11-1 | CASSSPGLPYEQYF | TGTGCCAGCAGCTCGCCCGGACTTCCCTACGAGCAGTACTTC
TRBD1 | TRBJ2-5 | many | TRBV7-2 | CASSLTGAKGETQYF | TGTGCCAGCAGCTTAACAGGGGCAAAGGGAGAGACCCAGTACTTC
. | TRBJ1-2 | many | TRBV12-5 | CASGPGTSSNYGYTF | TGTGCTAGTGGTCCCGGGACATCTTCTAACTATGGCTACACCTTC
. | TRBJ1-2 | many | TRBV7-8 | CASSTDRNYGYTF | TGTGCCAGCAGCACCGACAGAAACTATGGCTACACCTTC
TRBD2 | TRBJ2-1 | . | TRBV4-1 | CASSQVSELAEQFF | TGCGCCAGCAGCCAAGTGTCTGAACTAGCGGAGCAGTTCTTC
. | TRBJ2-1 | many | TRBV30 | CAWSPNRFNEQFF | TGTGCCTGGAGTCCCAACAGGTTCAATGAGCAGTTCTTC
TRBD1 | TRBJ2-7 | . | TRBV5-5 | CASSGGVGGSNEQYF | TGTGCCAGCAGCGGGGGAGTAGGGGGCTCCAACGAGCAGTACTTC
. | TRBJ2-2 | few | TRBV9 | CASSARENTGELFF | TGTGCCAGCAGCGCGCGGGAGAACACCGGGGAGCTGTTTTTT
. | TRBJ1-1 | many | TRBV11-3 | CASSFDGASEAFF | TGTGCCAGCAGCTTCGATGGGGCTTCTGAAGCTTTCTTT
TRBD1 | TRBJ1-2 | few | TRBV20-1 | CSARGQGARGYTF | TGCAGTGCTAGGGGGCAGGGGGCTCGGGGCTACACCTTC
. | TRBJ1-2 | . | TRBV12-3/TRBV12-4 | CASSLELRGRYGYTF | TGTGCCAGCAGTTTAGAACTCAGGGGAAGGTATGGCTACACCTTC
. | TRBJ1-1 | many | TRBV5-6 | CASSTPNTGEAFF | TGTGCCAGCAGCACCCCCAACACCGGTGAAGCTTTCTTT
TRBD1 | TRBJ2-7 | few | TRBV20-1 | CSAKQGAWGEQYF | TGCAGTGCTAAGCAGGGGGCGTGGGGCGAGCAGTACTTC
TRBD1 | TRBJ1-1 | . | TRBV30 | CAWEGTGAAFF | TGTGCCTGGGAAGGGACAGGGGCGGCTTTCTTT
TRBD2 | TRBJ2-1 | many | TRBV12-3/TRBV12-4 | CASSLGASGRALNEQFF | TGTGCCAGCAGTTTAGGGGCTAGCGGGAGGGCCCTCAATGAGCAGTTCTTC
. | TRBJ1-2 | many | TRBV6-1 | CASSRAGLNYGYTF | TGTGCCAGCAGTCGGGCAGGGCTAAACTATGGCTACACCTTC
TRBD2 | TRBJ2-7 | many | TRBV28 | CASSSTSGLTYEQYF | TGTGCCAGCAGTTCGACTAGCGGTTTAACCTACGAGCAGTACTTC
. | TRBJ1-1 | many | TRBV28 | CASSALSSGVNTEAFF | TGTGCCAGCAGTGCCTTGTCTAGCGGCGTGAACACTGAAGCTTTCTTT
TRBD1 | TRBJ1-2 | many | TRBV10-3 | CAISGTGSGYTF | TGTGCCATCAGTGGGACAGGGAGCGGCTACACCTTC
TRBD2 | TRBJ2-3 | . | TRBV19 | CASSDKRLAGATDTQYF | TGTGCCAGTAGCGATAAAAGACTAGCGGGAGCGACAGATACGCAGTATTTT
TRBD1 | TRBJ2-7 | many | TRBV12-3/TRBV12-4 | CASSDDRGYWEQYF | TGTGCCAGCTCCGACGACAGGGGGTATTGGGAGCAGTACTTC
TRBD2 | TRBJ2-1 | . | TRBV10-3 | CAISELAGQRIYNEQFF | TGTGCCATCAGTGAACTAGCGGGACAAAGGATTTACAATGAGCAGTTCTTC